Included here is one TCR beta chain sequence, with context. Profiled with immunoSEQ multiplex PCR; TCRdb holds only in-frame clones, not every one. The table lists about 180,000 clones, roughly nine tenths of them singletons. The sample comes from a study of blood T cell repertoires in COVID-19. Trimming removed 4 bases at V and 4 bases at J, with 15 bases between. The CDR3 sequence is 15 residues long. CDR1 SGDLS and CDR2 YYNGEE come from the germline V gene. Sequencing used peripheral blood. The sequence was obtained from a man younger than 35 who had recovered from COVID-19. The J gene is TRBJ2-1, the V gene TRBV9, with D perhaps TRBD1 (6 bases). CDR3 DNA sequence: TGTGCCAGCAGCCAGACAGGCAGCAGATACAATGAGCAGTTCTTC. This codes for CASSQTGSRYNEQFF.